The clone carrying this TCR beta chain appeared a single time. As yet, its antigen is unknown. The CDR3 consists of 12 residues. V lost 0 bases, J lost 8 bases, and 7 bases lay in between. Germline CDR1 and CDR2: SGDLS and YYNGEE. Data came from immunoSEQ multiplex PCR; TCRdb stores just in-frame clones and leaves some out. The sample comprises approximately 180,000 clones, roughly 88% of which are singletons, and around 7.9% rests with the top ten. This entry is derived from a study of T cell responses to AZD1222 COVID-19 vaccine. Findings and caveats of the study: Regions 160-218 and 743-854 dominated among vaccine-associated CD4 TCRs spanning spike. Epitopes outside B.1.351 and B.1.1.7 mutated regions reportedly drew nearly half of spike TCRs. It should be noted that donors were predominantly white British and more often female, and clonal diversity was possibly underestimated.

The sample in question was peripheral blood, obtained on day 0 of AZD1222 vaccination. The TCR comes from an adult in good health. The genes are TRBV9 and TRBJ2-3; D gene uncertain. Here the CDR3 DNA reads TGTGCCAGCAGCGTAGTTGGTGGTACGCAGTATTTT. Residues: CASSVVGGTQYF.